Listed here are 25 T cell receptor beta chains from one sample, sequenced in a study of blood T cell repertoires in COVID-19. Method: immunoSEQ multiplex PCR; TCRdb's copy keeps in-frame clones and lacks some. The sample has around 200,000 clones, more than 80% seen once; the top ten hold about 10%. Sequencing was done on a sample of peripheral blood. Receptor source: a woman older than 75 with acute or convalescent COVID-19.

The chain couples TRBV5-1 to TRBJ2-7; 11 positions match TRBD2. The CDR3 has 15 amino acids. CDR1 is SGHRS and CDR2 is YFSETQ in the germline V gene. V shed 5 bases, J shed 3 bases, and the junction held 7 bases outside the gene matches. CDR3 in DNA: TGCGCCAGCAGGCAGACTAGCGGGGCGTTCTACGAGCAGTACTTC. This sequence encodes CASRQTSGAFYEQYF.

For this clone: A much larger clone lies one base from this, so it may be a read error. The rearrangement joins TRBV6-2 or TRBV6-3 to TRBJ1-5, with 9 bases that match TRBD1. The germline V gene has CDR1 MNHEY and CDR2 SVGEGT. The CDR3 is 14 amino acids. The CDR3 bases are TGTGCCAGCTGTTACACGACAGGGGGGCAGCCCCAGCATTTT. As protein: CASCYTTGGQPQHF.

The rearrangement links TRBV3-1 (or the pseudogene TRBV3-2) to TRBJ2-3, with 7 bases that match TRBD1. The CDR3 runs to 16 residues. With 0 bases clipped from V and 2 bases from J, the junction kept 5 bases outside the gene matches. Germline V gene lookup returns CDR1 LGHDT and CDR2 YNNKEL (reference sequence). CDR3 in DNA: TGTGCCAGCAGCCAAGACCTAGGGACAGTCACAGATACGCAGTATTTT. Translated, it gives CASSQDLGTVTDTQYF.

The chain joins TRBV7-9 to TRBJ1-4; 9 nucleotides line up with TRBD1. V lost 6 bases to trimming and J lost 5 bases; unmatched junction nucleotides: 4. CDR3 length: 14 residues. CDR1 and CDR2 from the germline V gene are SEHNR and FQNEAQ (reference sequence). The CDR3 DNA reads as TGTGCCAGCAGTCGGGACAGGGCGAATGAAAAACTGTTTTTT. Translating it yields CASSRDRANEKLFF.

This clone was observed a few times. The chain couples TRBV28 to TRBJ1-3; 7 bases are shared with TRBD1. V lost 7 bases and J lost 1; bases outside the gene matches: 7. Germline CDR1 and CDR2: MDHEN and SYDVKM. The CDR3 is made up of 15 amino acids. The DNA for the CDR3 is TGTGCCAGCACCGAGACAGGGTGGTCTGGAAACACCATATATTTT. As protein: CASTETGWSGNTIYF.

The chain is built from TRBV7-2 and TRBJ1-4; TRBD1 is a possible D gene (5 bases). The V end was cut by 1 base, the J end by 6 bases, with 9 bases between. The CDR3 sequence is 14 residues long. Per germline, CDR1 SGHTA and CDR2 FQGNSA. For the CDR3, the DNA is TGTGCCAGCAGCTTAGACAGGTCGGATGAAAAACTGTTTTTT. This encodes CASSLDRSDEKLFF.

The chain carries TRBV6-5 and TRBJ2-2, with a tentative D call TRBD1 (5 bases). V was clipped by 8 bases and J by 1 base, with 11 bases between them. The CDR3 runs to 14 residues. The germline CDR1 and CDR2 sequences are MNHEY and SVGAGI. DNA for the CDR3: TGTGCCAGCCAACAGGAGAGGAACACCGGGGAGCTGTTTTTT. As protein: CASQQERNTGELFF.

V is TRBV5-4 and J is TRBJ2-6; a weak D match, TRBD2 (5 bases). The length of the CDR3 is 17 residues. Per the germline V gene, CDR1 is SGHNT and CDR2 is YYREEE (reference sequence). The V end lost 4 bases, the J end lost 0 bases, and 14 bases lay between the germline ends. The CDR3 sequence is CASSPGFSHSGANVLTF. CDR3 in DNA: TGTGCCAGCAGCCCGGGATTTTCCCACTCTGGGGCCAACGTCCTGACTTTC.

The chain has TRBV3-1 (or the pseudogene TRBV3-2) and TRBJ1-2, with 9 positions matching TRBD1. Germline CDR1 reads LGHDT; CDR2 reads YNNKEL (reference sequence). Losses at the gene ends were 4 bases for V and 8 bases for J; bases not matched to a gene: 8. The CDR3 sequence is 14 residues long. Here the CDR3 reads CASSPGQGGIGYTF. DNA for the CDR3: TGTGCCAGCAGCCCGGGACAGGGAGGAATCGGCTACACCTTC.

The genes are TRBV7-2 and TRBJ2-7; 10 nucleotides agree with TRBD2. Germline CDR1 SGHTA, CDR2 FQGNSA. Losses at the gene ends were 2 bases for V and 3 bases for J; bases not matched to a gene: 4. This CDR3 is 15 amino acids long. The CDR3 nucleotides read TGTGCCAGCAGCTTAAGTGGGACTAGCGTCTACGAGCAGTACTTC. Encoded protein: CASSLSGTSVYEQYF.

This clone was recorded a few times. This chain uses TRBV27 with TRBJ1-1; D ambiguous. V was trimmed by 0 bases and J by 5 bases, leaving 7 bases between them. The germline V gene encodes CDR1 MNHEY and CDR2 SMNVEV (reference sequence). The CDR3 contains 13 residues. CDR3 amino acids: CASSLSVGTEAFF. The CDR3 bases are TGTGCCAGCAGTTTATCCGTCGGGACTGAAGCTTTCTTT.

The chain uses TRBV3-1 (or the pseudogene TRBV3-2) and TRBJ1-3; 10 nucleotides match TRBD1. The trim removed 2 bases at V and 7 bases at J, leaving 2 bases unmatched. This CDR3 contains 14 residues. Germline CDR1 LGHDT, CDR2 YNNKEL (reference sequence). This CDR3 reads CASSQRDRGNTIYF. CDR3 nucleotide sequence: TGTGCCAGCAGCCAAAGGGACAGGGGCAACACCATATATTTT.

The count of this clone is one. The junction departs from germline at one end; a sequencing error may be responsible. The CDR3 DNA sequence: TGTGCCATCAGCCCCGCAAACGGACTAGCGGTTGTCTTC. As protein: CAISPANGLAVVF. The gene calls are TRBV10-3 and TRBJ2-1, with 10 bases lining up with TRBD2. CDR1 and CDR2 (germline): ENHRY, SYGVKD. The CDR3 consists of 13 residues.

The genes are TRBV29-1 and TRBJ2-1; D might be TRBD1 (5 bases). Per the germline V gene, CDR1 is SQVTM and CDR2 is ANQGSEA. The CDR3 runs to 13 residues. Trimming removed 4 bases at V and 6 bases at J, with 13 bases between. The CDR3: CSVVVSQGNEQFF. DNA of the CDR3: TGCAGCGTTGTAGTAAGTCAGGGCAATGAGCAGTTCTTC.

The chain carries TRBV11-3 and TRBJ2-5, with TRBD1 matching 10 bases. Germline CDR1 reads SGHNT; CDR2 reads YENEEA. CDR3 length: 15 residues. V lost 5 bases to trimming and J lost 1 base; unmatched junction nucleotides: 4. The CDR3, as DNA: TGTGCCAGCAGCCTCCGGGACAGGGGCCAAGAGACCCAGTACTTC. Amino acid sequence: CASSLRDRGQETQYF.

This clone was counted a few times. The chain links TRBV6-5 to TRBJ2-7; 7 positions agree with TRBD2. V dropped 4 bases and J dropped 5; count of bases not matched to a gene: 8. CDR1 is MNHEY and CDR2 is SVGAGI in the germline V gene. This CDR3 contains 14 residues. The DNA of the CDR3 is TGTGCCAGCAGTTGGGAGGGGTCTGGGGACGAGCAGTACTTC. Its protein is CASSWEGSGDEQYF.

V is TRBV7-8 and J is TRBJ2-1, with TRBD2 matching over 10 bases. Per germline, CDR1 SGHVS and CDR2 FQNEAQ. The junction had 4 bases not matched to a gene; V was cut back by 5 bases and J by 3 bases. This CDR3 has 15 residues. CDR3 bases: TGTGCCAGCAGCGTTAGCGGGGGGCTCTACAATGAGCAGTTCTTC. It codes for CASSVSGGLYNEQFF.

The gene calls are TRBV19 and TRBJ1-3, with D possibly matching TRBD1 (5 bases). Germline V gene data show CDR1 as LNHDA and CDR2 as SQIVND (reference sequence). V lost 6 bases, J lost 0 bases, and 15 bases lay in between. The CDR3 sequence is 16 residues long. This CDR3 reads CASSLLGGLSGNTIYF. In nucleotides, the CDR3 is TGTGCCAGTAGCCTTCTCGGGGGTCTCTCTGGAAACACCATATATTTT.

V gene TRBV5-1 combines with J gene TRBJ2-3, with 7 bases identical to TRBD1. Germline CDR1 reads SGHRS; CDR2 reads YFSETQ. Trimming at V came to 4 bases and at J to 6 bases, leaving 2 bases not matched to a gene. The CDR3 covers 12 residues. The CDR3 protein is CASSQQGDTQYF. DNA for the CDR3: TGCGCCAGCAGCCAACAGGGGGATACGCAGTATTTT.

The chain carries TRBV5-1 and TRBJ2-2, with D unclear. With 0 bases removed from V and 5 bases from J, the gap between germline ends came to 11 bases. Germline CDR1 SGHRS, CDR2 YFSETQ. The CDR3 runs 15 residues. CDR3 nucleotide sequence: TGCGCCAGCAGCTTGGCCCCAACGGTTACCGGGGAGCTGTTTTTT. The encoded protein is CASSLAPTVTGELFF. The complete variable domain, with remaining parts taken from reference TRBV5-1 and TRBJ2-2, reads KAGVTQTPRYLIKTRGQQVTLSCSPISGHRSVSWYQQTPGQGLQFLFEYFSETQRNKGNFPGRFSGRQFSNSRSEMNVSTLELGDSALYLCASSLAPTVTGELFFGEGSRLTVL.

The rearrangement links TRBV28 to TRBJ1-2, with D tentatively TRBD1 (6 bases). The CDR3 spans 15 residues. V lost 5 bases and J lost 7, with 20 bases in between. Germline assignment: CDR1 MDHEN and CDR2 SYDVKM. The CDR3 protein is CASSPPTGRVFGYTF. For the CDR3, the DNA is TGTGCCAGCAGTCCTCCGACAGGCCGGGTGTTTGGCTACACCTTC.

The chain links TRBV3-1 (or the pseudogene TRBV3-2) to TRBJ2-2, with 9 bases aligning to TRBD1. The V gene's germline CDR1 is LGHDT and CDR2 YNNKEL (reference sequence). The CDR3 sequence is 16 residues long. V shed 3 bases, J shed 2 bases, and the junction held 4 bases outside the gene matches. Here the CDR3 DNA reads TGTGCCAGCAGCCATGGTACAGGGGGCAACACCGGGGAGCTGTTTTTT. Its protein is CASSHGTGGNTGELFF.

The V gene is TRBV30, the J gene TRBJ2-3; the match to TRBD1 covers 7 bases. V shed 5 bases and J 0 bases; nucleotides not matched to a gene: 5. The CDR3 totals 14 residues. Per germline, CDR1 GTSNPN and CDR2 SVGIG (reference sequence). For the CDR3, the DNA is TGTGCCTGGGGAAGGGGGCCGAGCACAGATACGCAGTATTTT. As protein: CAWGRGPSTDTQYF.

The J gene is TRBJ1-3, the V gene TRBV7-2; D gene unclear. CDR3 length: 16 residues. In germline, CDR1 is SGHTA, CDR2 FQGNSA. The V gene lost 4 bases and the J gene lost 0 bases, with 13 bases spanning the gap. CDR3 region: CASSSYKSLSGNTIYF. In nucleotides, the CDR3 is TGTGCCAGCAGCTCTTACAAGTCGCTCTCTGGAAACACCATATATTTT.

This clone has more than one count but fewer than ten. This rearrangement joins TRBV4-3 to TRBJ1-3; D not resolved. Germline lookup yields CDR1 LGHNA and CDR2 YSLEER. This CDR3 comprises 12 residues. V was trimmed by 6 bases and J by 3 bases, leaving 6 bases between them. CDR3 protein: CASSSFGNTIYF. The CDR3 nucleotides read TGCGCCAGCAGTTCTTTTGGAAACACCATATATTTT.